The 4 T cell receptor beta chains in this list originate from one sample, sequenced in a study of blood T cell repertoires in COVID-19. The method was immunoSEQ multiplex PCR; TCRdb's version includes in-frame clones alone and lacks a portion of them. This table has 250,000 to 350,000 clones, 85% to 90% appearing once. The source material was PBMCs or T cells enriched from blood (not recorded which). Receptors were obtained from a woman aged 18-35 years with acute COVID-19.

The chain employs TRBV9 and TRBJ2-3; 8 bases map to TRBD2. The germline gives CDR1 SGDLS, CDR2 YYNGEE. The trim removed 0 bases at V and 0 bases at J, leaving 6 bases unmatched. The CDR3 spans 17 residues. The CDR3 DNA reads as TGTGCCAGCAGCGTAGAACGATCTAGCGGGAGCACAGATACGCAGTATTTT. Amino acid sequence: CASSVERSSGSTDTQYF.

The chain employs TRBV7-9 and TRBJ1-2, with no clear D. There are 14 residues in the CDR3. Trimming cost V 3 bases and J 3 bases, with 11 bases left between them. In germline, CDR1 is SEHNR, CDR2 FQNEAQ (reference sequence). The CDR3 region has the DNA TGTGCCAGCAGCTTGGGTTCCGGGGACTATGGCTACACCTTC. This codes for CASSLGSGDYGYTF.

The chain couples TRBV27 to TRBJ1-1; possible D gene TRBD1, 5 bases. Trimming stripped 3 bases from V and 4 bases from J, with 12 bases between. Germline CDR1 MNHEY, CDR2 SMNVEV (reference sequence). This CDR3 spans 14 amino acids. The CDR3 bases are TGTGCCAGCAGTTTTGGCAGGGTGGGCACTGAAGCTTTCTTT. This translates into CASSFGRVGTEAFF.

This chain uses TRBV29-1 with TRBJ2-2, with 11 bases matching TRBD2. Unmatched junction bases numbered 10, after V lost 7 bases and J lost 6 bases. Germline-derived CDR1 and CDR2 are SQVTM and ANQGSEA. The CDR3 covers 15 residues. The CDR3 region is CSAGTSGVGAGELFF. The CDR3 DNA sequence: TGCAGCGCCGGGACTAGCGGTGTTGGGGCCGGGGAGCTGTTTTTT.